The 28 T cell receptor beta chains below all came from one sample that was sequenced in a study of a mutant IDH1 vaccine in newly diagnosed glioma (dated by TCRdb to 2020 to 2023). Reading the label with the study, this specimen's time point is: week 47, end of study. A 20-mer mutant IDH1 peptide at 300 micrograms in Montanide made up each vaccine dose, which was injected subcutaneously together with topical imiquimod. Libraries were constructed by the immunoSEQ multiplex PCR assay. What TCRdb holds here is the immuneACCESS table cut down to in-frame rearrangements. Part of the clones is not present; checked against another copy, under half of the missing clones reflect an unresolved V gene, and the others are unexplained. This sample gives about 55,000 clones in total; 76% of them show up just once. Jointly, the top ten make up 4% to 5.5% of the sample. No antigen has been assigned to these receptors.

This specimen was PBMCs, taken from a glioma patient whose treatment included an IDH1 peptide vaccine. The receptor set was obtained from a woman between 40 and 50 years old with glioma. Some clones in this sample may be carry-over from other donors' samples.

The chain is built from TRBV7-8 and TRBJ2-1; TRBD2 is a possible D gene (6 bases). This CDR3 contains 14 residues. Germline assignment: CDR1 SGHVS and CDR2 FQNEAQ. The V and J ends lost 5 bases and 5 bases respectively, with 13 bases between them. CDR3 coding DNA: TGTGCCAGCAGCCCGCGGGACCGTAACAATGAGCAGTTCTTC. It codes for CASSPRDRNNEQFF. The full variable domain, with the rest looked up from reference TRBV7-8 and TRBJ2-1, is GAGVSQSPRYKVAKRGQDVALRCDPISGHVSLFWYQQALGQGPEFLTYFQNEAQLDKSGLPSDRFFAERPEGSVSTLKIQRTQQEDSAVYLCASSPRDRNNEQFFGPGTRLTVL.

V is TRBV23-1 and J is TRBJ1-1; D is unresolved. TRBV23-1 is known as an ORF, though its function is uncertain. CDR3 length: 17 amino acids. V was trimmed by 0 bases and J by 2 bases, leaving 16 bases between them. The CDR3 protein is CASSQSTTGPRNTEAFF. DNA for the CDR3: TGCGCCAGCAGTCAATCCACCACCGGGCCCCGAAACACTGAAGCTTTCTTT.

This chain links TRBV25-1 with TRBJ2-5; D gene ambiguous. The J call may be in error: the DNA end matches TRBJ2-7 better. This CDR3 has 13 residues. Germline loops: CDR1 MGHDK, CDR2 SYGVNS. The CDR3 protein is CASRSLGPAEQYF. The CDR3 nucleotides read TGTGCCAGCAGAAGTCTTGGGCCGGCCGAGCAGTACTTC.

The genes are TRBV30 and TRBJ2-1; weak D call: TRBD1 (6 bases). Trimming left V 2 bases short and J 7 bases short, with 9 bases between. The germline gives CDR1 GTSNPN, CDR2 SVGIG (reference sequence). The CDR3 has 12 residues. CDR3 loop: CAWSPTGNEQFF. CDR3 DNA: TGTGCCTGGAGTCCCACAGGGAATGAGCAGTTCTTC.

The chain links TRBV10-3 to TRBJ2-7, with 9 bases aligning to TRBD1. CDR1 is ENHRY, CDR2 SYGVKD, per germline. The CDR3 is made up of 14 amino acids. Trimming took 11 bases from V and 6 from J; bases not matched to a gene: 14. CDR3 DNA sequence: TGTGCCGTAAACAATGCCGGGACAGGGAGCGAGCAGTACTTC. Its translation: CAVNNAGTGSEQYF.

J is TRBJ1-2 and V is TRBV6-5, with D possibly being TRBD1 (5 bases). Germline V CDR1 and CDR2: MNHEY, SVGAGI. The CDR3 is made up of 16 amino acids. The V end lost 0 bases, the J end lost 4 bases, and 15 bases lay between the germline ends. The CDR3 reads CASSYSSRRGTYGYTF. DNA for the CDR3: TGTGCCAGCAGTTACTCGAGTAGGCGGGGGACCTATGGCTACACCTTC.

This chain joins TRBV5-6 and TRBJ1-3; D may be TRBD1 (6 bases). CDR1 is SGHDT and CDR2 is YYEEEE in the germline V gene. CDR3 length: 19 residues. V was trimmed by 1 base and J by 0 bases, leaving 20 bases between them. CDR3 sequence: CASSLSIPTGYSSGNTIYF. The CDR3 bases are TGTGCCAGCAGCTTGAGTATCCCCACAGGGTATAGCTCTGGAAACACCATATATTTT.

The rearrangement joins TRBV29-1 to TRBJ2-7; the D is unclear. The germline CDR1 and CDR2 sequences are SQVTM and ANQGSEA. This CDR3 contains 14 residues. The V end lost 7 bases, the J end lost 3 bases, and 19 bases lay between the germline ends. The CDR3 DNA follows: TGCAGCGAAGATCCCTTAGGCAGTAACTACGAGCAGTACTTC. Translation: CSEDPLGSNYEQYF.

The chain employs TRBV27 and TRBJ1-6; no clear D. Germline CDR1 is MNHEY and CDR2 is SMNVEV (reference sequence). The ends were cut back, 2 bases at V and 4 bases at J, with 9 bases in the middle. CDR3 size: 15 residues. CDR3 amino acids: CASSLEFGYNSPLHF. The DNA for the CDR3 is TGTGCCAGCAGTTTAGAATTCGGGTATAATTCACCCCTCCACTTT.

Turning to this clone: A much larger clone differs from this one at a single base, so this may be a read error. CDR3 DNA: TGTGCCACCAGCAGAGACCGAGGCTCTGGGGCCAACGTCCTGACTTTC. It codes for CATSRDRGSGANVLTF. This chain connects TRBV15 to TRBJ2-6, with D hard to call. CDR3 size: 16 residues. Germline V gives CDR1 LNHNV, CDR2 YYDKDF (reference sequence). Trimming left V 0 bases short and J 0 bases short, with 6 bases between.

V gene TRBV7-2 combines with J gene TRBJ1-1; 7 nucleotides line up with TRBD1. V dropped 5 bases and J dropped 1; count of bases not matched to a gene: 7. The CDR3 totals 15 residues. Germline CDR1 and CDR2: SGHTA and FQGNSA. The CDR3: CASSGNRGPNTEAFF. CDR3 sequence (DNA): TGTGCCAGCAGCGGGAACAGGGGCCCGAACACTGAAGCTTTCTTT.

The chain links TRBV5-8 to TRBJ1-1; the D gene is possibly TRBD1 (6 bases). This CDR3 is built from 15 residues. V was cut by 4 bases and J by 3 bases, with 16 bases left in between. The germline V gene encodes CDR1 SGHTS and CDR2 YDEGEE. The CDR3 loop reads CASSKGGRLDTEAFF. In nucleotides, the CDR3 is TGTGCCAGCAGCAAAGGGGGGCGGCTTGACACTGAAGCTTTCTTT.

The chain couples TRBV6-6 to TRBJ1-1, with 8 bases fitting TRBD1. This CDR3 comprises 14 residues. Trimming removed 2 bases from V and 7 bases from J; junction bases left unmatched: 6. Germline V CDR1 and CDR2: MNHNY, SVGAGI (reference sequence). CDR3 amino acids: CASSYRQGAFEAFF. The CDR3 DNA follows: TGTGCCAGCAGTTACCGGCAGGGGGCCTTTGAAGCTTTCTTT.

The chain has TRBV6-5 and TRBJ1-1; D may be TRBD1 (5 bases). The CDR3 sequence is 12 residues long. The V gene lost 2 bases and the J gene lost 10 bases, with 11 bases spanning the gap. Germline V lookup: CDR1 MNHEY, CDR2 SVGAGI. The CDR3 DNA follows: TGTGCCAGCAGTTACCGGGGCGCTGGAGCTTTCTTT. Protein: CASSYRGAGAFF.

V and J are TRBV30 and TRBJ2-4; D might be TRBD2 (6 bases). Trimming cost V 5 bases and J 3 bases, with 11 bases left between them. CDR1 is GTSNPN and CDR2 is SVGIG in the germline V gene (reference sequence). This CDR3 has 13 amino acids. The CDR3 spells CAWLEGFKNIQYF. CDR3 in DNA: TGTGCCTGGTTGGAGGGTTTCAAAAACATTCAGTACTTC.

The rearrangement links TRBV7-9 to TRBJ2-5; TRBD2 matches at 14 bases. V shed 5 bases, J shed 7 bases, and the junction held 6 bases outside the gene matches. Germline CDR1 is SEHNR and CDR2 is FQNEAQ (reference sequence). The CDR3 consists of 15 residues. CDR3 sequence (DNA): TGTGCCAGCAGCACAGGGACTAGCGGGGGACGGACCCAGTACTTC. Translated, it gives CASSTGTSGGRTQYF.

The rearrangement joins TRBV5-6 to TRBJ2-1, with a possible D match to TRBD1 (6 bases). V was clipped by 0 bases and J by 7 bases, with 20 bases between them. The CDR3 consists of 17 residues. The germline V gene encodes CDR1 SGHDT and CDR2 YYEEEE. The CDR3 here is CASSLAVNRVWDNEQFF. For the CDR3, the DNA is TGTGCCAGCAGCTTGGCCGTCAACAGGGTTTGGGATAATGAGCAGTTCTTC.

The genes are TRBV10-2 and TRBJ1-2; no clear D. This CDR3 has 17 residues. V was cut by 0 bases and J by 0 bases, with 14 bases left in between. Germline lookup yields CDR1 WSHSY and CDR2 SAAADI. The CDR3 region is CASSESTAISSNYGYTF. In nucleotides, the CDR3 is TGCGCCAGCAGTGAGTCCACGGCGATTTCATCTAACTATGGCTACACCTTC.

The rearrangement uses TRBV7-8 and TRBJ1-2, with D possibly TRBD1 on 5 matching bases. The CDR3 covers 13 residues. CDR1 and CDR2 (germline): SGHVS, FQNEAQ. V lost 1 base and J lost 4, with 7 bases in between. The CDR3 bases are TGTGCCAGCAGCTTAGGGGGCGGCTATGGCTACACCTTC. This codes for CASSLGGGYGYTF.

This clone was recorded once. J is TRBJ2-7 and V is TRBV7-2; D might be TRBD1 or TRBD2, each matching 5 bases. The V and J ends lost 2 bases and 4 bases respectively, with 18 bases between them. Looked up from germline, CDR1 is SGHTA and CDR2 is FQGNSA. CDR3 length: 16 amino acids. CDR3 amino acids: CASSLPQGTALYEQYF. Written as DNA, the CDR3 is TGTGCCAGCAGCTTACCCCAAGGGACCGCCTTATACGAGCAGTACTTC.

The chain couples TRBV30 to TRBJ2-5, with D unresolved. The CDR3 spans 12 residues. Between the trimmed V and J ends, which lost 2 bases and 14 bases, there was a span of 18 bases. CDR1 GTSNPN and CDR2 SVGIG come from the germline V gene (reference sequence). CDR3 residues: CAWSSRFPDPYF. In nucleotides, the CDR3 is TGTGCCTGGAGTTCACGCTTCCCCGACCCCTACTTC.

V gene TRBV19 combines with J gene TRBJ2-1, with D possibly TRBD2 on 5 matching bases. CDR1 is LNHDA, CDR2 SQIVND, per germline (reference sequence). Trimming took off 7 bases at V and 10 bases at J, with 11 bases between the two ends. CDR3 length: 11 residues. Here the CDR3 DNA reads TGTGCCAGTATGGGGTGGGAGGAGCAGTTCTTC. It translates to CASMGWEEQFF. Supplemented by reference TRBV19 and TRBJ2-1, the full variable domain reads DGGITQSPKYLFRKEGQNVTLSCEQNLNHDAMYWYRQDPGQGLRLIYYSQIVNDFQKGDIAEGYSVSREKKESFPLTVTSAQKNPTAFYLCASMGWEEQFFGPGTRLTVL.

This chain joins TRBV2 and TRBJ1-5; no clear D gene. The germline V and J ends were trimmed by 4 bases and 0 bases, with 10 bases remaining between them. CDR3 size: 15 residues. CDR1 and CDR2 (germline): SNHLY, FYNNEI. This CDR3 is CASSVNTDSNQPQHF. CDR3 sequence (DNA): TGTGCCAGCAGTGTGAACACCGATAGCAATCAGCCCCAGCATTTT.

As to this clone: At one of its ends the junction is not consistent with the germline gene, which may arise from a read error. The CDR3 is CASSPGQGAHQLQHF. Written as DNA, the CDR3 is TGTGCCAGCAGTCCGGGACAGGGGGCACACCAGCTCCAGCATTTT. This sequence joins TRBV25-1 and TRBJ1-5; 12 positions match TRBD1. The CDR3 has 15 residues. The germline V gene has CDR1 MGHDK and CDR2 SYGVNS.

This sequence joins TRBV2 and TRBJ1-2; 9 positions match TRBD1. CDR1 is SNHLY, CDR2 FYNNEI, per germline. Germline trimming cut 4 bases from V and 3 bases from J; bases unmatched to any gene: 9. The CDR3 length is 16 residues. The CDR3 DNA reads as TGTGCCAGCAGTGGCCTTCGGGACAGGGAGGACTATGGCTACACCTTC. It specifies CASSGLRDREDYGYTF.

This clone was observed a handful of times. The DNA of the CDR3 is TGTGCCAGCAGCTTCTCGACAGGGTGGGGGACTGAAGCTTTCTTT. It encodes CASSFSTGWGTEAFF. This chain connects TRBV5-4 to TRBJ1-1; 7 nucleotides agree with TRBD1. Germline V CDR1 and CDR2: SGHNT, YYREEE (reference sequence). The trim removed 2 bases at V and 5 bases at J, leaving 9 bases unmatched. The CDR3 covers 15 residues.

This chain uses TRBV19 with TRBJ2-6; D remains ambiguous. This CDR3 contains 13 residues. Germline V CDR1 and CDR2: LNHDA, SQIVND (reference sequence). V gave up 10 bases and J gave up 1 base, with 8 bases separating them. CDR3 protein: CANPGSGANVLTF. DNA for the CDR3: TGTGCCAACCCGGGTTCTGGGGCCAACGTCCTGACTTTC.

This clone showed up just once. CDR3 protein: CASSLVGSGANVLTF. The CDR3 bases are TGCGCCAGCAGCTTGGTTGGCTCTGGGGCCAACGTCCTGACTTTC. V usage is TRBV5-1 and J usage is TRBJ2-6, with D unclear. Per the germline V gene, CDR1 is SGHRS and CDR2 is YFSETQ. CDR3 length: 15 amino acids. The ends were cut back, 0 bases at V and 0 bases at J, with 4 bases in the middle.